This T cell receptor beta chain derives from a study (dated by TCRdb to between 2015 and 2017). With respect to the entire study: The study examined whether tumor-infiltrating Tregs in breast cancer are drawn from blood Tregs or arise in situ by conversion from other CD4+ T cell subsets. General conclusions and limits of the study: The greatest overlap of tumor-infiltrating Treg TCR alpha and beta sequences was with tumor naive CD4+ T cells, followed next by blood naive CD4+ T cells. Validation in the larger cohort was restricted to a single TCR beta V-J rearrangement rather than whole repertoires. In terms of TCR gene usage, tumor memory CD4+ T cells clustered together with blood and lymph node memory CD4+ cells, as well as with lymph node naive CD4+ cells.

Full-length TCR variable regions were amplified by 5' RACE PCR with constant-region reverse primers, followed by semi-nested PCR with Nested Universal Primer A. Using the ReliaPrep RNA Cell Miniprep System, total RNA was extracted, and the SMARTer RACE 5'/3' Kit was then used to reverse transcribe the RNA into 5'RACE-ready cDNA. Full-length TCR alpha and beta libraries were barcoded with multiplex adaptors and sequenced on an Illumina MiSeq. On the study's bioinformatics: For each of nine subset-tissue groups, sequencing data from the five patients were pooled, and the groups were then compared using unsupervised clustering of TCR gene usage. The Morisita-Horn index, with shared sequences weighted by their contribution to each repertoire, was used to calculate repertoire similarity. TCRdb ran its own pipeline on the public reads, namely fastp trimming at Q25 and MiXCR clone calling, and kept in-frame beta chains. CDR3 protein sequences are deduplicated, and each keeps its most common genes and DNA. These V and J calls derive from TCRdb rather than the authors' analysis. For this sample there are about 4,800 distinct CDR3 sequences; 72% appear just once. About 3.9% of the sample comes from the top ten.

Turning to this clonotype: Its antigen is currently not known. No much larger clonotype is one base removed from it; base qualities were not supplied.

Cells that were CD4+CD25+CD127-/low were isolated as Tregs. Tregs, naive and memory CD4+ T cells from tumor, blood and ipsilateral draining lymph nodes of five breast cancer patients underwent full-length TCR alpha and beta sequencing. Ficoll density gradient centrifugation was used to isolate mononuclear cells from either lymph nodes or roughly 50 ml of peripheral blood. A purity exceeding 90% was confirmed by FACS for the sorted cell populations. Material for sequencing was Tregs sorted from blood. This clonotype was sampled from a female donor with breast cancer.

The encoded CDR3 is CASSQGQGDTEAFF. The nucleotide sequence is given as TGCGCCAGCAGCCAAGGGCAGGGTGACACTGAAGCTTTCTTT. This chain joins TRBV4-1 to TRBJ1-1; possibly the D gene is TRBD1, per 5 matching bases. From cysteine to phenylalanine, the CDR3 is 14 amino acids long. The entry retains the CDR3 DNA only, 42 bases that are in frame from base 1. Trimming takes 1 base from V and 3 bases from J, and the germline ends sit 9 bases apart. The germline V gene gives CDR1 as MGHRA and CDR2 as YSYEKL.